One and the same sample provided the 31 T cell receptor beta chains below, sequenced in a study of blood T cells in healthy people across ages. Primers used in a second PCR of roughly 6 to 11 cycles were a sample-barcoded 5' primer and a J-beta primer mix. TCRdb independently ran MiXCR on the 5' RACE reads; one entry per CDR3 protein. The sample lists hundreds of thousands of distinct CDR3 sequences, roughly half occurring once. The sample comprised blood. These receptor sequences come from a woman over 75 in good health.

Regarding this clonotype: This may stem from a read error, because a much larger clone lies one nucleotide away. The chain carries TRBV7-2 and TRBJ1-5; 8 positions agree with TRBD1. Unmatched junction bases numbered 4, after V lost 6 bases and J lost 6 bases. CDR1 and CDR2 (germline): SGHTA, FQGNSA. CDR3 length: 13 residues. The CDR3 nucleotides are TGTGCCAGCAGGGACAGGGAAGGTCAGCCCCAGCATTTT. Encoded protein: CASRDREGQPQHF.

Notes on this clonotype: Possible read error: a much larger clone is one base away. The chain is built from TRBV12-3 or TRBV12-4 and TRBJ2-4; TRBD1 is a possible D gene (6 bases). The end of the DNA aligns better with TRBJ2-7, so the J call may be wrong. This CDR3 has 14 amino acids. CDR3 amino acids: CANSLALQGSEQYF. The CDR3 DNA reads as TGTGCCAACAGTTTAGCGCTCCAGGGGAGCGAGCAGTACTTC.

Concerning this clonotype: The junction departs from the called germline gene at one end, perhaps through a read error. The genes are TRBV7-6 and TRBJ2-1; D call uncertain. CDR3 length equals 17 residues. Germline V gene sequence: CDR1 SGHVS, CDR2 FNYEAQ. CDR3 DNA: TGTGCCAGCAGCTCAGGTCCAAGAAGTAGCTCCTACAAGGAGCAGTTCTTC. Its protein is CASSSGPRSSSYKEQFF.

V is TRBV4-1 and J is TRBJ2-4; 9 positions match TRBD2. The CDR3 runs to 21 residues. Trimming at V came to 0 bases and at J to 2 bases, leaving 17 bases not matched to a gene. Per germline, CDR1 MGHRA and CDR2 YSYEKL. As DNA, the CDR3 is TGCGCCAGCAGCCAAGATAACGCGGGAGGGCTAGCCCTTCGGACCAAAAACATTCAGTACTTC. Its translation: CASSQDNAGGLALRTKNIQYF.

A few counts support this clonotype. The gene calls are TRBV7-9 and TRBJ2-3, with D perhaps matching TRBD2 (6 bases). Deletions cut 5 bases from V and 0 bases from J, with 9 bases between. The CDR3 is 14 residues long. CDR1 and CDR2 (germline): SEHNR, FQNEAQ (reference sequence). This chain's CDR3 is CASSQGLSTDTQYF. The CDR3 DNA sequence: TGTGCCAGCAGCCAAGGACTAAGCACAGATACGCAGTATTTT.

This chain uses TRBV6-1 with TRBJ2-6; 10 positions agree with TRBD1. CDR1 MNHNS and CDR2 SASEGT come from the germline V gene. V lost 6 bases to trimming and J lost 3 bases; unmatched junction nucleotides: 2. The CDR3 totals 15 residues. Here the CDR3 DNA reads TGTGCCAGCAGACGGGACAGGGGTGGGGCCAACGTCCTGACTTTC. Protein: CASRRDRGGANVLTF.

The gene calls are TRBV5-6 and TRBJ2-3; 11 nucleotides line up with TRBD2. The V and J ends lost 3 bases and 5 bases, in that order; junction bases with no gene match: 5. This CDR3 is built from 15 residues. From germline, CDR1 is SGHDT and CDR2 YYEEEE. Written as DNA, the CDR3 is TGTGCCAGCAGCTGGGGACTAGCGGAGGGAGATACGCAGTATTTT. This translates into CASSWGLAEGDTQYF.

The chain employs TRBV12-3 or TRBV12-4 and TRBJ2-3; the D is unclear. V lost 5 bases and J lost 0, with 9 bases in between. The CDR3 totals 14 residues. In nucleotides, the CDR3 is TGTGCCAGCAGTGGTAGAGCTAGCACAGATACGCAGTATTTT. Protein sequence: CASSGRASTDTQYF.

J is TRBJ2-3 and V is TRBV9; the D gene could be TRBD1 or TRBD2 (7 bases each). The CDR3 contains 15 residues. V lost 2 bases and J lost 1, with 11 bases in between. Germline V lookup: CDR1 SGDLS, CDR2 YYNGEE. The DNA for the CDR3 is TGTGCCAGCAGCGTCGCAGGGGGGGGCACAGATACGCAGTATTTT. Translating it yields CASSVAGGGTDTQYF.

There are a few counts of this clonotype. This chain connects TRBV10-3 to TRBJ1-5; perhaps TRBD1 as D (5 bases). The CDR3 has 14 amino acids. Germline V lookup: CDR1 ENHRY, CDR2 SYGVKD. V lost 2 bases to trimming and J lost 1 base, with 6 bases between them. The CDR3 region is CAISERGSNQPQHF. The CDR3 DNA follows: TGTGCCATCAGTGAGCGGGGGAGCAATCAGCCCCAGCATTTT.

Ten or more counts support this clonotype. The V and J genes are TRBV3-1 and TRBJ2-3; 9 nucleotides agree with TRBD2. V lost 6 bases, J lost 0 bases, and 4 bases stayed unmatched. This CDR3 has 15 amino acids. Per germline, CDR1 LGHDT and CDR2 YNNKEL (reference sequence). The CDR3 protein is CASSPSGTSTDTQYF. The DNA of the CDR3 is TGTGCCAGCAGTCCTAGCGGGACTAGCACAGATACGCAGTATTTT.

This clonotype was found many times. The chain employs TRBV11-2 and TRBJ2-4, with a possible D match to TRBD1 (5 bases). V lost 5 bases, J lost 6 bases, and 14 bases lay in between. The CDR3 is 14 residues long. Looked up from germline, CDR1 is SGHAT and CDR2 is FQNNGV. The CDR3 spells CASSPILGLNIQYF. CDR3 in DNA: TGTGCCAGCAGCCCTATATTGGGGCTAAACATTCAGTACTTC.

The V and J genes are TRBV18 and TRBJ1-1; weak D call: TRBD1 (5 bases). In germline, CDR1 is KGHSH, CDR2 LQKENI. V lost 6 bases and J lost 4, with 18 bases in between. There are 15 residues in the CDR3. CDR3 sequence (DNA): TGTGCCAGCTCCCAAGGTTGGGGCCCGAGCACTGAAGCTTTCTTT. Encoded protein: CASSQGWGPSTEAFF.

This clonotype showed up just a few times. The chain has TRBV5-1 and TRBJ2-1; D gene uncertain. The CDR3 runs 14 residues. Trimming cost V 7 bases and J 5 bases, with 16 bases left between them. CDR1 is SGHRS and CDR2 is YFSETQ in the germline V gene. The CDR3 region has the DNA TGCGCCAGCGGAGCTATGACGTCCAACAATGAGCAGTTCTTC. Its protein product is CASGAMTSNNEQFF.

The genes are TRBV5-1 and TRBJ2-2; the match to TRBD1 covers 8 bases. The CDR3 runs 15 residues. The junction had 6 bases not matched to a gene; V was cut back by 3 bases and J by 5 bases. CDR1 and CDR2 from the germline V gene are SGHRS and YFSETQ. The CDR3: CASSSDRGGTGELFF. CDR3 in DNA: TGCGCCAGCAGCTCCGACAGGGGAGGAACCGGGGAGCTGTTTTTT.

This clonotype came up many times. The chain uses TRBV9 and TRBJ2-1; D remains unclear. The CDR3 contains 12 residues. V lost 4 bases, J lost 5 bases, and 7 bases lay in between. Per germline, CDR1 SGDLS and CDR2 YYNGEE. CDR3 in amino acids: CASSYPDNEQFF. Here the CDR3 DNA reads TGTGCCAGCAGCTACCCAGACAATGAGCAGTTCTTC.

This sequence joins TRBV12-3 or TRBV12-4 and TRBJ2-7; 10 nucleotides line up with TRBD1. This CDR3 comprises 15 residues. V was clipped by 5 bases and J by 4 bases; unmatched bases: 8. This chain's CDR3 is CASSQTGTGAYEQYF. The CDR3 coding sequence is TGTGCCAGCAGTCAGACCGGGACAGGGGCGTACGAGCAGTACTTC.

In this sample, this clonotype turned up a few times. The chain employs TRBV20-1 and TRBJ1-1, with TRBD1 matching 12 bases. The germline CDR1 and CDR2 sequences are DFQATT and SNEGSKA (reference sequence). V lost 2 bases and J lost 11; bases outside the gene matches: 12. This CDR3 is built from 15 residues. In DNA, the CDR3 is TGCAGTGCTAGACCTCCGGGACAGGGGGCTGTGCGGGCTTTCTTT. Amino acid sequence: CSARPPGQGAVRAFF.

This clonotype showed up just a few times. V usage is TRBV10-3 and J usage is TRBJ1-5, with D maybe TRBD1 (5 bases). The CDR3 spans 14 residues. V lost 9 bases, J lost 0 bases, and 12 bases lay in between. Germline V gives CDR1 ENHRY, CDR2 SYGVKD. The CDR3 region is CAMSRGGSNQPQHF. For the CDR3, the DNA is TGTGCCATGTCCCGCGGGGGTAGCAATCAGCCCCAGCATTTT.

J is TRBJ2-3 and V is TRBV6-5, with 14 bases that match TRBD2. The germline V gene encodes CDR1 MNHEY and CDR2 SVGAGI. This CDR3 comprises 16 residues. V shed 6 bases and J 8 bases; nucleotides not matched to a gene: 10. The CDR3 nucleotides are TGTGCCAGCAGATCCTCCGGGACTAGCGGGAGTGTTACGCAGTATTTT. Translated, it gives CASRSSGTSGSVTQYF.

About this clonotype: Since a much larger clone is just one base distant, this may be a read error. The rearrangement uses TRBV10-3 and TRBJ2-3; D not certain. Germline V gene data show CDR1 as ENHRY and CDR2 as SYGVKD. Between the trimmed V and J ends, which lost 5 bases and 4 bases, there was a span of 7 bases. This CDR3 region has 12 residues. This CDR3 is CAISHSADTQYF. The CDR3 nucleotides read TGTGCCATCAGTCACAGCGCAGATACGCAGTATTTT.

The CDR3 coding sequence is TGTGCCAGCAGCTACGGGGGGTCTGAAGCTTTCTTT. Translated: CASSYGGSEAFF. The V and J genes are TRBV12-3 or TRBV12-4 and TRBJ1-1; maybe TRBD1 (5 bases). V lost 6 bases and J 6 bases, leaving 11 bases between the germline ends. This CDR3 is 12 amino acids long.

The V and J genes are TRBV7-2 and TRBJ2-4; 8 bases are shared with TRBD1. The J call could be wrong; TRBJ2-7 is a better fit for the DNA end. The CDR3 covers 15 residues. Germline V CDR1 and CDR2: SGHTA, FQGNSA. The CDR3 reads CASSLAKGQVYEQYF. The CDR3 DNA sequence: TGTGCCAGCAGCTTAGCAAAGGGACAGGTCTACGAGCAGTACTTC.

The V and J genes are TRBV12-3 or TRBV12-4 and TRBJ2-1; D may be TRBD1 or TRBD2 (5 bases each). The CDR3 runs to 16 residues. Deletions cut 1 base from V and 7 bases from J, with 17 bases between. The CDR3 loop is CASSLGDGPRSNEQFF. The CDR3 DNA reads as TGTGCCAGCAGTTTAGGGGACGGACCGAGGTCTAATGAGCAGTTCTTC.

This chain links TRBV5-1 with TRBJ2-1, with 9 bases identical to TRBD1. The CDR3 sequence is 15 residues long. CDR1 and CDR2 (germline): SGHRS, YFSETQ. The ends lost 0 bases at V and 6 bases at J; junction bases unmatched: 4. The CDR3 bases are TGCGCCAGCAGCTTGGCTGGACAGGGGTTCAATGAGCAGTTCTTC. Translation gives CASSLAGQGFNEQFF.

This chain links TRBV29-1 with TRBJ1-5, with D possibly being TRBD1 (5 bases). In germline, CDR1 is SQVTM, CDR2 ANQGSEA. The CDR3 contains 12 residues. V was cut by 5 bases and J by 3 bases, with 8 bases left in between. CDR3 loop: CSVSGDNQPQHF. The CDR3 DNA reads as TGCAGCGTTTCGGGGGACAATCAGCCCCAGCATTTT.

This clonotype appeared a single time. This rearrangement joins TRBV29-1 to TRBJ2-1; D might be TRBD2 (5 bases). CDR1 and CDR2 from the germline V gene are SQVTM and ANQGSEA. V lost 5 bases and J lost 0, with 11 bases in between. The CDR3 extends over 14 amino acids. CDR3 nucleotides: TGCAGCGTTACACAGAGGGCCTCCTACAATGAGCAGTTCTTC. It yields the protein CSVTQRASYNEQFF.

Points on this clonotype: At one boundary the junction diverges from the germline segment, which might be a read error. The chain couples TRBV3-1 to TRBJ2-7; either TRBD1 or TRBD2 may supply D (5 bases each). The CDR3 contains 13 residues. Germline loops: CDR1 LGHDT, CDR2 YNNKEL (reference sequence). DNA of the CDR3: TGTGCCGGCAGCCCGGGGCCGGCCTACGAGCAGTACTTC. Encoded protein: CAGSPGPAYEQYF.

This clonotype was recorded a few times. This chain uses TRBV6-1 with TRBJ2-7, with TRBD2 matching over 12 bases. The ends lost 6 bases at V and 7 bases at J; junction bases unmatched: 13. This CDR3 has 16 residues. Per the germline V gene, CDR1 is MNHNS and CDR2 is SASEGT. The CDR3 here is CASRNGLAGMRAEQYF. CDR3 nucleotides: TGTGCCAGCAGGAATGGACTAGCGGGAATGCGGGCGGAGCAGTACTTC.

The chain links TRBV7-2 to TRBJ2-2, with TRBD2 matching 8 bases. This CDR3 contains 16 residues. With V trimmed by 5 bases and J by 2 bases, 7 bases remained unmatched. Germline V lookup: CDR1 SGHTA, CDR2 FQGNSA. The CDR3 region has the DNA TGTGCCAGCAGCGTACGGGGGGGGCATAACACCGGGGAGCTGTTTTTT. It translates to CASSVRGGHNTGELFF.

To note about this clonotype: A much larger clone sits a single nucleotide away, making a read error possible. The chain recombines TRBV7-9 with TRBJ1-4; maybe TRBD1 (5 bases). Germline V gives CDR1 SEHNR, CDR2 FQNEAQ (reference sequence). The CDR3 loop spans 14 amino acids. Deletions cut 2 bases from V and 7 bases from J, with 11 bases between. The CDR3 loop is CASSLRTLSEKLFF. DNA for the CDR3: TGTGCCAGCAGCTTAAGGACACTGAGTGAAAAACTGTTTTTT.